The T cell receptor beta chain described here comes from a study of human T cells and chemical hapten exposure. Background on the study: Mostly female, the patients presented with alopecia areata, totalis or universalis. Overall study findings and caveats: Higher patch test scores went with higher counts of PT1 expanded TCRs.

This clonotype came up many times. Its antigen is not known. Unique molecular identifiers were attached to individual cDNA molecules during library preparation. TCRdb itself ran the RACE reads through MiXCR, one entry per CDR3 protein. The sample consists of 30,000 to 40,000 distinct CDR3 sequences, over 7.5% of them appearing once. Time point: patch test 3, about 24 weeks after DPC sensitization. This sample's treatment: therapeutic diphenylcyclopropenone sensitization with weekly scalp DPC. Whole blood, unfractionated, served as the material for total RNA extraction. CDR1 KGHSH and CDR2 LQKENI come from the germline V gene. CDR3 length: 13 amino acids. V was shortened by 5 bases and J by 8 bases, with 13 bases between the two germline ends.

The chain recombines TRBV18 with TRBJ2-1, with D unresolved. Sequencing was performed on whole blood, taken in connection with sensitization to the hapten diphenylcyclopropenone (DPC). The clonotype was recovered from a man aged 45-65 years with alopecia areata. Some clones in this sample may be carry-over from other donors' samples. As DNA, the CDR3 is TGTGCCAGCTCAAGCTCCCAGTCGGATGAGCAGTTCTTC. Translation gives CASSSSQSDEQFF.